This TCR beta chain is drawn from a study of T cells after yellow fever vaccination. The 5'RACE template-switching step produced TCR cDNA and added a universal primer site and UMIs. Each CDR3 protein is one row after TCRdb ran MiXCR on the 5' RACE reads. Here the sample spans roughly 500,000 distinct CDR3 sequences, 19% being singletons. Germline CDR1 is DFQATT and CDR2 is SNEGSKA (reference sequence). This CDR3 is 16 amino acids long. A note on this clonotype: What it recognizes is unknown. Germline and junction disagree at one end, which may indicate a read error.

Study conclusions and caveats: Clonotypes shared by both compartments, CD4 and CD8, made up a small share. Sorted repertoires could include abundant contaminating clonotypes from bulk cells.

The starting material was PBMCs, obtained 15 days after the yellow fever booster vaccination. The chain carries TRBV20-1 and TRBJ2-2; tentatively, D is TRBD2 (6 bases). This TCR was recovered from a man younger than 40 who received the YFV17D yellow fever vaccine. CDR3 coding DNA: TGCTGTGCTAGAGATCCCCGTAGCGGAAACACCGGGGAGCTGTTTTTT. This sequence encodes CCARDPRSGNTGELFF.